This TCR beta chain was found in a study of blood T cell repertoires in COVID-19. CDR3 length equals 15 residues. CDR1 is SQVTM, CDR2 ANQGSEA, per germline. Deletions cut 4 bases from V and 6 bases from J, with 21 bases between. Original methodology: Scientists estimated how many nucleated cells there were by amplifying reference gene primers. The data were produced by immunoSEQ multiplex PCR, yet TCRdb's version contains in-frame clones alone and is incomplete. That table supplies the V and J calls and clone size; D and trimming were determined from the DNA. The table lists 540,000 or so clones, roughly 91% of them singletons, with 7.5% to 9% in the top ten. Patients of the Seattle cohort, enrolled during active infection, were followed longitudinally.

This clonotype was sampled from a woman between 50 and 59 years old with COVID-19, enrolled during active disease. The chain links TRBV29-1 to TRBJ1-1; D is unclear. Source material: peripheral blood. CDR3 bases: TGCAGCGTTGGGGTTGGGCAGCTTCTTGTCTCTGAAGCTTTCTTT. Residues: CSVGVGQLLVSEAFF.